This T cell receptor (beta chain) originates from a study of T cells in Graves' hyperthyroidism and ophthalmopathy. Overall study: Peripheral blood samples were taken at initial diagnosis, prior to any treatment.

Used for diagnoses were clinical symptoms, serum thyroxine and TRAb, thyroid ultrasound and orbital computed tomography. This clonotype was seen ten or more times. The investigators amplified TCR beta CDR3 regions from RNA transcripts. Carried out on the TCR CDR3, a first-round RT-PCR used the HTBI primer set. TCRdb re-called the multiplex PCR reads with MiXCR, one entry per CDR3 protein. The table includes about 700,000 distinct CDR3 sequences, less than 15% detected once. This CDR3 is built from 15 residues. Per the germline V gene, CDR1 is MNHEY and CDR2 is SMNVEV (reference sequence). Between the trimmed V and J ends, which lost 6 bases and 7 bases, there was a span of 19 bases.

Sequenced: blood. The source is a woman aged 18-30 years with Graves' hyperthyroidism. This chain connects TRBV27 to TRBJ1-5; the D is unclear. The CDR3 sequence: CASSPIPSTDQPQHF. CDR3 nucleotides: TGTGCCAGCAGCCCCATTCCCTCAACGGACCAGCCCCAGCATTTT.